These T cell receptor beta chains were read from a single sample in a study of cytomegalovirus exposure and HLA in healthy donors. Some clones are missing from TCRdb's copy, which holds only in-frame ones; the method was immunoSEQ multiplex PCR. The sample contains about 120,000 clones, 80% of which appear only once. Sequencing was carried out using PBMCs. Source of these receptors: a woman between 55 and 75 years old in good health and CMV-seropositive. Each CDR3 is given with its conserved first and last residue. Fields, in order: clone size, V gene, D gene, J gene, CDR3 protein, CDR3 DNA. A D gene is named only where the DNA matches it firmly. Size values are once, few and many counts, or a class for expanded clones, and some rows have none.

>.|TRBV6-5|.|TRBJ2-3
CASNNLGGTQYF
TGTGCCAGCAACAATCTAGGAGGTACGCAGTATTTT
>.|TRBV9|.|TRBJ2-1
CASSVSLGLSTNEQFF
TGTGCCAGCAGCGTAAGCTTGGGACTGTCTACCAATGAGCAGTTCTTC
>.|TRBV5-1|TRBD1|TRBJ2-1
CASSSTGLYNEQFF
TGCGCCAGCAGCTCGACAGGGCTATACAATGAGCAGTTCTTC
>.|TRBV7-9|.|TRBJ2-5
CASTLGGAGETQYF
TGTGCCAGCACCCTAGGGGGGGCTGGCGAGACCCAGTACTTC
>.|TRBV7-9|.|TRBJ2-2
CASSSPMGGNTGELFF
TGTGCCAGCAGCTCCCCGATGGGGGGGAACACCGGGGAGCTGTTTTTT
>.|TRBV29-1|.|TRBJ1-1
CSVGSGVAVNTEAFF
TGCAGCGTTGGTAGCGGGGTGGCAGTGAACACTGAAGCTTTCTTT
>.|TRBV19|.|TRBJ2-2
CASSTPTGTDTGELFF
TGTGCCAGTAGTACCCCCACAGGGACGGACACCGGGGAGCTGTTTTTT
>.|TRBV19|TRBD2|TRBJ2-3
CASSGLAYSTDTQYF
TGTGCCAGTAGTGGACTAGCGTATAGCACAGATACGCAGTATTTT
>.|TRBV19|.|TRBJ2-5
CASSDKGGRETQYF
TGTGCCAGTAGTGACAAGGGAGGTAGAGAGACCCAGTACTTC
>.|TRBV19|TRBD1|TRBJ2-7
CASSTQGTGIYEQYF
TGTGCCAGTAGTACCCAAGGGACAGGGATTTACGAGCAGTACTTC
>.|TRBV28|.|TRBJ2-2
CASSSLDGIDTGELFF
TGTGCCAGCAGTTCCCTGGACGGGATCGACACCGGGGAGCTGTTTTTT
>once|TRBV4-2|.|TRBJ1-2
CASSQGGSGASYTF
TGTGCCAGCAGCCAAGGGGGTAGTGGGGCCAGCTACACCTTC
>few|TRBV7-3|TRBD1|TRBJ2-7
CASSLGTGGEQYF
TGTGCCAGCAGCTTAGGCACAGGGGGCGAGCAGTACTTC
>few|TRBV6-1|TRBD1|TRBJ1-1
CASIIQGVGTEAFF
TGTGCCAGCATCATACAGGGGGTAGGGACTGAAGCTTTCTTT
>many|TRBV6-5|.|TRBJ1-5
CASAGSNQPQHF
TGTGCCAGCGCCGGGAGCAATCAGCCCCAGCATTTT
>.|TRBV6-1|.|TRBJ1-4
CASRGGREKLFF
TGTGCCAGCAGGGGGGGGCGGGAAAAACTGTTTTTT
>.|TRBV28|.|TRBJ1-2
CASSLRQETNYGYTF
TGTGCCAGCAGTTTACGACAGGAAACTAACTATGGCTACACCTTC
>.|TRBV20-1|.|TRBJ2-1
CSARVSNEQFF
TGCAGTGCTAGAGTCAGTAATGAGCAGTTCTTC
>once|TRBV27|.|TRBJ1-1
CASSLSWGVTEAFF
TGTGCCAGCAGTTTATCCTGGGGGGTCACTGAAGCTTTCTTT
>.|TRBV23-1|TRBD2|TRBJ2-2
CASSQRTSGSLRVGTGELFF
TGCGCCAGCAGTCAAAGGACTAGCGGGAGTCTTAGGGTGGGCACCGGGGAGCTGTTTTTT
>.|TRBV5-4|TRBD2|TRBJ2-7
CASSPWTSGIYEQYF
TGTGCCAGCAGCCCCTGGACTAGCGGGATTTACGAGCAGTACTTC
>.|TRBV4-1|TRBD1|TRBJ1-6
CASSRRRYPGQTDSPLHF
TGCGCCAGCAGCCGTCGACGATACCCGGGACAGACGGATTCACCCCTCCACTTT